The TCR beta chain under discussion was sequenced for a study of T cell responses to AZD1222 COVID-19 vaccine. The repertoire was sequenced with immunoSEQ multiplex PCR; TCRdb's copy has only in-frame clones and lacks some. The sample contains just under 150,000 clones, roughly 86% of which appear only once. Germline loops: CDR1 MNHEY, CDR2 SVGAGI. V gave up 0 bases and J gave up 6 bases, with 12 bases separating them. The CDR3 has 15 residues. V and J are TRBV6-5 and TRBJ1-5; D is unresolved. The sequence was obtained from an adult who received the MenACWY meningococcal vaccine as a control. The material was peripheral blood, obtained 28 days after the second dose of the MenACWY control vaccine. The CDR3 region has the DNA TGTGCCAGCAGTTACTCGAGATTGGGTTCTCAGCCCCAGCATTTT. Amino acids: CASSYSRLGSQPQHF.